The next 32 T cell receptor beta chains were all read from a single sample in a study of blood T cell repertoires in COVID-19. TCRdb keeps only in-frame clones here, not all; method: immunoSEQ multiplex PCR. The table shows about 330,000 clones, with over 75% occurring only once. Material for sequencing was peripheral blood. Receptor source: a human donor in a cohort sampled during active COVID-19.

This clone was seen ten or more times. The chain joins TRBV2 to TRBJ1-1; D may be TRBD1 (6 bases). CDR3 length: 12 amino acids. The V end was cut by 5 bases, the J end by 6 bases, with 10 bases between. Germline V gene data show CDR1 as SNHLY and CDR2 as FYNNEI. The CDR3 DNA follows: TGTGCCAGCAGTCGGGGGGGCGCTGAAGCTTTCTTT. Translation gives CASSRGGAEAFF.

In DNA, the CDR3 is TGTGCCAGCATTCTCGACACCCAGAACTATGGCTACACCTTC. Residues: CASILDTQNYGYTF. The chain has TRBV6-5 and TRBJ1-2; no reliable D call. The CDR3 runs to 14 residues. With 7 bases removed from V and 2 bases from J, the gap between germline ends came to 14 bases. The germline V gene has CDR1 MNHEY and CDR2 SVGAGI.

The chain couples TRBV7-7 to TRBJ2-3; D unclear. Trimming cost V 4 bases and J 3 bases, with 11 bases left between them. Germline V lookup: CDR1 SSHAT, CDR2 FNYEAQ (reference sequence). This CDR3 is built from 14 residues. CDR3 bases: TGTGCCAGCAGCTCTTCGATACAGACAGATACGCAGTATTTT. Translated, it gives CASSSSIQTDTQYF.

V is TRBV1 and J is TRBJ1-6; the DNA was not compared with TRBD1, the D call given in the table. TRBV1 is a pseudogene locus. This CDR3 has 15 residues. The DNA for the CDR3 is TGCACCAGCAGCCAACACGGGACAGGCGATTCACCCCTCCACTTT. This encodes CTSSQHGTGDSPLHF.

Comment on this clone: Other DNA sequences from this sample encode an identical CDR3 as well. The J gene is TRBJ1-1, the V gene TRBV7-2; TRBD1 is a possible D gene (6 bases). The germline V gene encodes CDR1 SGHTA and CDR2 FQGNSA. The V and J ends lost 3 bases and 6 bases respectively, with 8 bases between them. This CDR3 contains 12 residues. CDR3: CASSFRGPEAFF. The CDR3 nucleotides read TGTGCCAGCAGCTTCAGGGGACCTGAAGCTTTCTTT.

The CDR3 nucleotides are TGTGCCAGCAGCCAAAAGGGACAGGGGTCAGAGACCCAGTACTTC. Amino acid sequence: CASSQKGQGSETQYF. The rearrangement joins TRBV7-3 to TRBJ2-5; TRBD1 aligns across 10 bases. The CDR3 has 15 residues. Germline V gene sequence: CDR1 SGHTA, CDR2 FQGTGA. With V trimmed by 5 bases and J by 4 bases, 7 bases remained unmatched. The whole variable domain, remainder taken from reference TRBV7-3 and TRBJ2-5, is GAGVSQTPSNKVTEKGKYVELRCDPISGHTALYWYRQSLGQGPEFLIYFQGTGAADDSGLPNDRFFAVRPEGSVSTLKIQRTERGDSAVYLCASSQKGQGSETQYFGPGTRLLVL.

The CDR3 spells CASSLDSGVIEQYF. The CDR3 coding sequence is TGCGCCAGCAGCCTCGATAGCGGGGTTATCGAGCAGTACTTC. This chain joins TRBV4-1 and TRBJ2-7, with TRBD2 identical over 8 bases. After removal of 4 bases from V and 6 bases from J, the junction contained 8 bases not matched to a gene. The CDR3 contains 14 residues. Germline assignment: CDR1 MGHRA and CDR2 YSYEKL.

The V call is TRBV2, the J call TRBJ2-2; D possibly corresponds to TRBD2 (6 bases). Germline V lookup: CDR1 SNHLY, CDR2 FYNNEI. The V end lost 5 bases, the J end lost 6 bases, and 16 bases lay between the germline ends. This CDR3 is 15 amino acids long. The CDR3 sequence is CASSPPGLLSGELFF. Here the CDR3 DNA reads TGTGCCAGCAGTCCCCCGGGACTTCTCTCCGGGGAGCTGTTTTTT.

The rearrangement uses TRBV24-1 and TRBJ2-1, with TRBD2 matching 9 bases. V lost 2 bases, J lost 5 bases, and 9 bases stayed unmatched. This CDR3 region has 17 residues. From germline, CDR1 is KGHDR and CDR2 SFDVKD. The CDR3 DNA reads as TGTGCCACCAGTGATTCCGGGACTAGCTCGTACCACAATGAGCAGTTCTTC. Residues: CATSDSGTSSYHNEQFF.

V gene TRBV5-1 combines with J gene TRBJ1-2, with no clear D. This CDR3 comprises 14 residues. Trimming left V 0 bases short and J 0 bases short, with 6 bases between. CDR1 SGHRS and CDR2 YFSETQ come from the germline V gene. CDR3 sequence reads: CASSLGLTNYGYTF. CDR3 bases: TGCGCCAGCAGCTTGGGGCTTACTAACTATGGCTACACCTTC.

The chain combines TRBV30 with TRBJ2-5, with TRBD1 matching 7 bases. This CDR3 is built from 12 residues. Germline V lookup: CDR1 GTSNPN, CDR2 SVGIG (reference sequence). After removal of 8 bases from V and 7 bases from J, the junction contained 10 bases not matched to a gene. The CDR3 here is CAGWTGRGTQYF. CDR3 DNA: TGTGCCGGCTGGACAGGCAGAGGGACCCAGTACTTC.

This clone was observed a few times. The rearrangement uses TRBV5-6 and TRBJ2-7; D gene uncertain. CDR1 SGHDT and CDR2 YYEEEE come from the germline V gene. The CDR3 has 14 residues. The germline V and J ends were trimmed by 0 bases and 3 bases, with 10 bases remaining between them. The CDR3 loop reads CASSLAFGHYEQYF. For the CDR3, the DNA is TGTGCCAGCAGCTTGGCCTTTGGGCACTACGAGCAGTACTTC.

J is TRBJ1-5 and V is TRBV19; D ambiguous. The CDR3 totals 12 residues. The ends were cut back, 7 bases at V and 6 bases at J, with 10 bases in the middle. The germline V gene encodes CDR1 LNHDA and CDR2 SQIVND (reference sequence). CDR3: CASTAYGQPQHF. DNA for the CDR3: TGTGCCAGTACCGCATACGGTCAGCCCCAGCATTTT.

V and J are TRBV5-1 and TRBJ2-7, with 9 bases matching TRBD1. The CDR3 is 13 residues long. CDR1 is SGHRS and CDR2 is YFSETQ in the germline V gene. V lost 3 bases, J lost 7 bases, and 5 bases stayed unmatched. The CDR3 loop reads CASSWDRAGEQYF. The CDR3 nucleotides are TGCGCCAGCAGCTGGGACAGGGCCGGGGAGCAGTACTTC. The entire variable domain, with the rest obtained from reference TRBV5-1 and TRBJ2-7, is as follows: KAGVTQTPRYLIKTRGQQVTLSCSPISGHRSVSWYQQTPGQGLQFLFEYFSETQRNKGNFPGRFSGRQFSNSRSEMNVSTLELGDSALYLCASSWDRAGEQYFGPGTRLTVT.

The chain combines TRBV4-2 with TRBJ2-7; maybe TRBD1 (6 bases). CDR1 is LGHNA, CDR2 YNFKEQ, per germline. The CDR3 runs to 14 residues. Trimming cost V 1 base and J 6 bases, with 13 bases left between them. CDR3 loop: CASSQVGQGFEQYF. The CDR3, as DNA: TGTGCCAGCAGCCAAGTAGGGCAGGGGTTCGAGCAGTACTTC.

This chain connects TRBV5-4 to TRBJ1-1; D gene unclear. Deletions cut 1 base from V and 3 bases from J, with 10 bases between. Germline V CDR1 and CDR2: SGHNT, YYREEE (reference sequence). The CDR3 length is 14 residues. The CDR3 coding sequence is TGTGCCAGCAGCTTGACGTGGGAGGACACTGAAGCTTTCTTT. Protein sequence: CASSLTWEDTEAFF.

The chain carries TRBV9 and TRBJ2-7; TRBD2 is a possible D gene (6 bases). The CDR3 length is 15 residues. The V end lost 0 bases, the J end lost 3 bases, and 13 bases lay between the germline ends. The germline gives CDR1 SGDLS, CDR2 YYNGEE. In DNA form, the CDR3 reads TGTGCCAGCAGCGTAGGGGCTTCGACTAGCTACGAGCAGTACTTC. This sequence encodes CASSVGASTSYEQYF.

This chain links TRBV12-3 or TRBV12-4 with TRBJ2-3; D might be TRBD1 (5 bases). The V and J ends lost 6 bases and 6 bases respectively, with 10 bases between them. The CDR3 covers 12 residues. In DNA, the CDR3 is TGTGCCAGCAGACCGACAGTGGATACGCAGTATTTT. Encoded protein: CASRPTVDTQYF.

The CDR3 is CASSPSGPGLAGHNEQFF. The CDR3 DNA follows: TGTGCCAGCTCACCATCGGGTCCAGGGCTAGCGGGCCACAATGAGCAGTTCTTC. V gene TRBV18 combines with J gene TRBJ2-1; 8 bases are shared with TRBD2. CDR3 size: 18 residues. J lost 5 bases, V lost 2 bases, and 14 bases had no gene match. The V gene's germline CDR1 is KGHSH and CDR2 LQKENI.

V gene TRBV30 combines with J gene TRBJ1-3; 10 nucleotides line up with TRBD1. CDR3 length: 21 amino acids. J lost 0 bases, V lost 1 base, and 18 bases had no gene match. Germline CDR1 reads GTSNPN; CDR2 reads SVGIG (reference sequence). DNA of the CDR3: TGTGCCTGGAGTGGGGGGACTGCGACAGGGGGCCGCCCTTACTCTGGAAACACCATATATTTT. Translating gives CAWSGGTATGGRPYSGNTIYF.

The chain's CDR3 is CATGGFSYEQYF. In DNA, the CDR3 is TGTGCTACCGGGGGATTCTCCTACGAGCAGTACTTC. The chain carries TRBV6-5 and TRBJ2-7; tentatively, D is TRBD2 (6 bases). CDR1 is MNHEY and CDR2 is SVGAGI in the germline V gene. CDR3 size: 12 residues.

On this clone itself: The germline gene is not matched at one end of the junction; a read error may be the cause. The V gene is TRBV12-3 or TRBV12-4, the J gene TRBJ1-1; D unresolved. The CDR3 is 11 residues long. CDR3 in DNA: TGTGCCAGCAGTTTTCTGGGCAGGCAATTTTTC. As protein: CASSFLGRQFF.

This clone was counted once. The V gene is TRBV6-5, the J gene TRBJ2-7, with 8 bases that match TRBD2. The CDR3 has 15 amino acids. Germline assignment: CDR1 MNHEY and CDR2 SVGAGI. V shed 6 bases, J shed 5 bases, and the junction held 12 bases outside the gene matches. The CDR3 sequence: CASSPLAGGRNEQYF. The CDR3 DNA reads TGTGCCAGCAGCCCGCTGGCGGGGGGTAGAAACGAGCAGTACTTC.

This clone was found a few times. V usage is TRBV7-9 and J usage is TRBJ2-7; D possibly corresponds to TRBD2 (5 bases). Trimming removed 6 bases at V and 3 bases at J, with 12 bases between. CDR3 length equals 13 residues. The germline V gene encodes CDR1 SEHNR and CDR2 FQNEAQ (reference sequence). The CDR3 here is CASSPLGRYEQYF. In DNA form, the CDR3 reads TGTGCCAGCAGTCCACTAGGGCGCTACGAGCAGTACTTC.

The J gene is TRBJ2-7, the V gene TRBV21-1; TRBD1 is the table's D call and was not checked against the DNA. TRBV21-1 is given as a pseudogene. The CDR3 is 15 amino acids. The CDR3 is CASSCRQGARYEQYF. CDR3 in DNA: TGTGCCAGCAGCTGTCGACAGGGGGCGCGCTACGAGCAGTACTTC.

This clone turned up a few times. The V call is TRBV2, the J call TRBJ2-3; 10 nucleotides match TRBD2. Looked up from germline, CDR1 is SNHLY and CDR2 is FYNNEI. The CDR3 spans 15 residues. The V segment lost 6 bases and the J segment 0 bases; nucleotides outside the gene matches: 3. DNA of the CDR3: TGTGCCAGCAGAAAACTAGCGGGGAGCACAGATACGCAGTATTTT. Translating gives CASRKLAGSTDTQYF.

This clone was detected only a few times. V usage is TRBV5-5 and J usage is TRBJ1-1, with 8 bases that match TRBD1. V lost 0 bases to trimming and J lost 3 bases; unmatched junction nucleotides: 4. The germline gives CDR1 SGHKS, CDR2 YYEKEE (reference sequence). This CDR3 is 15 amino acids long. The CDR3 here is CASSLAGTGYTEAFF. CDR3 DNA sequence: TGTGCCAGCAGCTTGGCCGGGACAGGATACACTGAAGCTTTCTTT.

The chain combines TRBV28 with TRBJ1-5, with D unclear. Between the trimmed V and J ends, which lost 6 bases and 7 bases, there was a span of 10 bases. The V gene's germline CDR1 is MDHEN and CDR2 SYDVKM. The CDR3 has 12 residues. CDR3 amino acids: CASSPLMQPQHF. CDR3 DNA: TGTGCCAGCAGCCCTCTAATGCAGCCCCAGCATTTT.

This clone showed up just a few times. The chain is built from TRBV24-1 and TRBJ2-1; 11 nucleotides match TRBD2. The V gene end was trimmed by 5 bases and the J gene end by 6 bases; junction bases not matched to a gene: 5. Germline V lookup: CDR1 KGHDR, CDR2 SFDVKD. CDR3 length: 15 amino acids. The CDR3 here is CATSGTSGSTNEQFF. CDR3 coding DNA: TGTGCCACCAGTGGGACTAGCGGGTCTACCAATGAGCAGTTCTTC.

The chain carries TRBV5-1 and TRBJ2-7; 9 bases align to TRBD1. The junction had 7 bases not matched to a gene; V was cut back by 2 bases and J by 1 base. The CDR3 is 16 amino acids. Germline V lookup: CDR1 SGHRS, CDR2 YFSETQ. This CDR3 reads CASSFLSGTGSYEQYF. The CDR3 DNA reads TGCGCCAGCAGCTTTCTTTCTGGGACAGGGTCCTACGAGCAGTACTTC.

This chain joins TRBV6-5 and TRBJ1-4; no firm D call. The CDR3 runs to 12 residues. The germline V gene has CDR1 MNHEY and CDR2 SVGAGI. Trimming shortened V by 8 bases and J by 5 bases, and 9 bases separated the two germline ends. Here the CDR3 reads CASRAGNEKLFF. DNA for the CDR3: TGTGCCAGCCGAGCGGGGAATGAAAAACTGTTTTTT.

The rearrangement uses TRBV25-1 and TRBJ1-3; the match to TRBD1 covers 7 bases. The germline CDR1 and CDR2 sequences are MGHDK and SYGVNS. J was trimmed by 0 bases and V by 3 bases; bases with no gene match: 8. The CDR3 spans 17 residues. The CDR3 spells CASSDPRDSNSGNTIYF. The CDR3 DNA is TGTGCCAGCAGTGATCCCCGGGACAGCAACTCTGGAAACACCATATATTTT. The whole variable domain, filled in from reference TRBV25-1 and TRBJ1-3, reads EADIYQTPRYLVIGTGKKITLECSQTMGHDKMYWYQQDPGMELHLIHYSYGVNSTEKGDLSSESTVSRIRTEHFPLTLESARPSHTSQYLCASSDPRDSNSGNTIYFGEGSWLTVV.